The source of this T cell receptor (beta chain) is a study of shared clonotypes between healthy human individuals. Points from the study as a whole: Clonotypes not shared had lower generation probabilities than those common to all four donors.

Regarding this clone: Antigen specificity is unknown.

The V end lost 4 bases, the J end lost 0 bases, and 10 bases lay between the germline ends. The germline V gene encodes CDR1 SGHRS and CDR2 YFSETQ. This CDR3 spans 14 amino acids. The healthy adult donors were HIV-negative and reported no recent acute infections or vaccinations. Replicate PCRs run on sorted subsets employed 200 ng DNA, around 27,000 T cell genomes. Sequencing was performed with immunoSEQ multiplex PCR; in TCRdb, only in-frame clones are kept and a portion is missing. The sample contains approximately 2.5 million clones, around 94% of which appear only once. The rearrangement joins TRBV5-1 to TRBJ2-5, with D possibly being TRBD2 (5 bases). The specimen sequenced was naive CD4+ T cells sorted from blood. As to subset: CD45RA+ positively selected. The clonotype was recovered from a man aged 18 to 30 in good health. The CDR3 DNA follows: TGCGCCAGCAGCCGCTCGGGGTACCAAGAGACCCAGTACTTC. It translates to CASSRSGYQETQYF.